This T cell receptor beta chain derives from a study of early T cells in non-severe SARS-CoV-2 infection. About the study: It was bulk RNA from unsorted whole blood that was sequenced, and the chains were unpaired. Study results and caveats: VDJdb matching, biased toward anti-spike CD8 responses, missed private and CD4 specificities.

Individual cDNA molecules each received unique molecular identifiers attached to them. TCRdb fed the 5' RACE reads into MiXCR, producing one record per CDR3 protein. The repertoire consists of 100,000 or so distinct CDR3 sequences, with roughly 15% occurring once and the leading ten covering 4.5% to 6.5%. Comments on this clonotype: As yet, its antigen is unknown.

From germline, CDR1 is SNHLY and CDR2 FYNNEI. The CDR3 contains 14 residues. V was clipped by 6 bases and J by 5 bases, with 14 bases between them. The receptor's source is an adult who was a healthcare worker with PCR-confirmed SARS-CoV-2 infection or an uninfected control (not recorded which). The starting material was whole blood, obtained at baseline. This chain joins TRBV2 and TRBJ2-1; D unclear. The CDR3 loop reads CASRLRRADNEQFF. The CDR3 DNA reads TGTGCCAGCAGGCTCCGGCGAGCAGACAATGAGCAGTTCTTC.